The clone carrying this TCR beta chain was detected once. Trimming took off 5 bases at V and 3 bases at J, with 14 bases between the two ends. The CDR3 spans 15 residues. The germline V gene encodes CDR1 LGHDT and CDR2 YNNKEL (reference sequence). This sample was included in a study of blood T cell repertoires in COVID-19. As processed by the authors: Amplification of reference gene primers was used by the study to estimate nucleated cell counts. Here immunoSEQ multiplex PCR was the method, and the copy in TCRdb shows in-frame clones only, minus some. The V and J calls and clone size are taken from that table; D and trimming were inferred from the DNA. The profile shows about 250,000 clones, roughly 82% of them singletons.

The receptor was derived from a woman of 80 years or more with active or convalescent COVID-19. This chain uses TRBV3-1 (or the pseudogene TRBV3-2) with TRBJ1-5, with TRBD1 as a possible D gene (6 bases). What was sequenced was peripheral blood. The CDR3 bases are TGTGCCAGCAGCGCCGGGGGGACATCCAATCAGCCCCAGCATTTT. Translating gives CASSAGGTSNQPQHF.